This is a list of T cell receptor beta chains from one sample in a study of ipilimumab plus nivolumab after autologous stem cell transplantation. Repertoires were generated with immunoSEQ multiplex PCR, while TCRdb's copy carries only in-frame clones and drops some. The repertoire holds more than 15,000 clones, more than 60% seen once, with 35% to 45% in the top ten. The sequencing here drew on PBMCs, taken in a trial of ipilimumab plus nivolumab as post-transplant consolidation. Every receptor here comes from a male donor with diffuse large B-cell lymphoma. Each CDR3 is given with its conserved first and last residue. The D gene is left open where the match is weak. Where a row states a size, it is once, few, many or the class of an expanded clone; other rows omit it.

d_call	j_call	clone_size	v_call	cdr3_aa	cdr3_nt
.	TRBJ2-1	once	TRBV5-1	CASSLATGLVGNEQFF	TGCGCCAGCAGCTTGGCAACGGGACTGGTGGGCAATGAGCAGTTCTTC
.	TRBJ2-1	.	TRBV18	CASSPYPLHEQFF	TGTGCCAGCTCACCATATCCCCTGCATGAGCAGTTCTTC
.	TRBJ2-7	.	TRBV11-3	CASSLLRTAQGQYF	TGTGCCAGCAGCTTATTGAGGACAGCCCAGGGGCAGTACTTC
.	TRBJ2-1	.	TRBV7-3	CASSLTVYNEQFF	TGTGCCAGCAGCTTAACAGTGTACAATGAGCAGTTCTTC
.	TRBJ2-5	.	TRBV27	CASSKHHIKETQYF	TGTGCCAGCTCAAAGCACCACATTAAAGAGACCCAGTACTTC
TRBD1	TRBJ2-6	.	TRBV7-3	CASSLTGGGSGANVLTF	TGTGCCAGCAGCTTAACAGGGGGCGGCTCTGGGGCCAACGTCCTGACTTTC
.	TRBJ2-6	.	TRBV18	CASSRATGNSGANVLTF	TGTGCCAGCTCACGTGCCACTGGAAACTCTGGGGCCAACGTCCTGACTTTC
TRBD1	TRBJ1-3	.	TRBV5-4	CASGKGQGQGLAGNTIYF	TGTGCCAGCGGAAAGGGACAGGGACAGGGTCTGGCTGGAAACACCATATATTTT
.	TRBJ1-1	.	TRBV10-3	CAISDSGRNTEAFF	TGTGCCATCAGTGATTCAGGCAGGAACACTGAAGCTTTCTTT
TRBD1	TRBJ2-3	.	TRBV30	CAWNVGTGVVDTQYF	TGTGCCTGGAATGTCGGGACAGGGGTGGTAGATACGCAGTATTTT
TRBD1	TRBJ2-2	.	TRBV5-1	CASSFGGQGAYTGELFF	TGCGCCAGCAGCTTTGGAGGACAGGGGGCATACACCGGGGAGCTGTTTTTT
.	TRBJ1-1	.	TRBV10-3	CAISESTTVNTEAFF	TGTGCCATCAGTGAGTCGACGACAGTGAACACCGAAGCTTTCTTT
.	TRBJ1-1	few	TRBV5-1	CASSLQGLGTEAFF	TGCGCCAGCAGCTTGCAGGGGTTGGGCACTGAAGCTTTCTTT
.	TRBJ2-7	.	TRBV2	CASTGLGGNEQYF	TGTGCCAGCACCGGACTGGGGGGAAACGAGCAGTACTTC
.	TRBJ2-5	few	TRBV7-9	CASSPPSYTFGETQYF	TGTGCCAGCAGCCCCCCATCCTACACCTTTGGAGAGACCCAGTACTTC
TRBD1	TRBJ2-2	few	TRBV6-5	CASSRDRTGELFF	TGTGCCAGCAGTCGGGACAGAACCGGGGAGCTGTTTTTT
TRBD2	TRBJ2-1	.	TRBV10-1	CASSESGLAGGPYNEQFF	TGCGCCAGCAGTGAGTCCGGACTAGCGGGAGGGCCCTACAATGAGCAGTTCTTC
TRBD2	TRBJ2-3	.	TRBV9	CASSPTPLLAGGIDTQYF	TGTGCCAGCAGCCCGACCCCACTGCTAGCGGGAGGGATAGATACGCAGTATTTT
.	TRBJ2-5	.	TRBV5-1	CASSRAGLTQETQYF	TGCGCCAGCAGCCGGGCGGGACTTACTCAAGAGACCCAGTACTTC
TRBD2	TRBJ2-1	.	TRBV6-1	CASSETAGGYNEQFF	TGTGCCAGCAGTGAAACAGCGGGAGGGTACAATGAGCAGTTCTTC
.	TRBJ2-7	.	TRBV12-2	CASRCRDRVWEQYF	TGTGCAAGTCGCTGCCGGGACAGGGTATGGGAGCAGTACTTC
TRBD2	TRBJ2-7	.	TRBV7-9	CASRPTSGASYEQYF	TGTGCCAGCAGACCGACTAGCGGGGCCTCCTACGAGCAGTACTTC
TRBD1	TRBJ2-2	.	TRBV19	CASRWGQEYTGELFF	TGTGCCAGTAGGTGGGGACAGGAGTACACCGGGGAGCTGTTTTTT
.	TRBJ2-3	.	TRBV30	CAWSALTDTQYF	TGTGCCTGGAGTGCACTCACAGATACGCAGTATTTT
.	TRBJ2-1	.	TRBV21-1	CASSKSGGKDNEQFF	TGTGCCAGCAGCAAAAGCGGGGGGAAAGACAATGAGCAGTTCTTC
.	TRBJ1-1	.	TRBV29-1	CSVGSPNTEAFF	TGCAGCGTAGGGAGTCCAAACACTGAAGCTTTCTTT
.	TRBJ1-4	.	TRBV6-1	CASSVDRSNEKLFF	TGTGCCAGCAGTGTCGACAGATCAAATGAAAAACTGTTTTTT
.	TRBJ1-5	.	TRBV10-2	CASSESGGRQPQHF	TGCGCCAGCAGTGAGTCTGGGGGGCGTCAGCCCCAGCATTTT
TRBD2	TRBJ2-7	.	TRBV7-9	CASSPGLVAGESEQYF	TGTGCCAGCAGCCCTGGGTTGGTAGCGGGAGAGAGCGAGCAGTACTTC
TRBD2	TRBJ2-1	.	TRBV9	CASSVAGGRANNEQFF	TGTGCCAGCAGCGTAGCTGGCGGGAGGGCCAACAATGAGCAGTTCTTC
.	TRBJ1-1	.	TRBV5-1	CASSLDGGNTEAFF	TGCGCCAGCAGCTTGGATGGGGGGAACACTGAAGCTTTCTTT
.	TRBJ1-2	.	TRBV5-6	CASSLDRGDGYTF	TGTGCCAGCAGCTTGGATAGGGGGGATGGCTACACCTTC
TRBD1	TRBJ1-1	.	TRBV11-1	CASSLQGAKNTEAFF	TGTGCCAGCAGCTTACAGGGGGCCAAGAACACTGAAGCTTTCTTT
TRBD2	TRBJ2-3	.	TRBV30	CAWSVPRGGGTDTQYF	TGTGCCTGGAGTGTACCCCGCGGGGGGGGCACAGATACGCAGTATTTT
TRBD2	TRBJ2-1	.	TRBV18	CASSPRLAGVVSYNEQFF	TGTGCCAGCTCACCGAGACTAGCGGGAGTCGTATCCTACAATGAGCAGTTCTTC
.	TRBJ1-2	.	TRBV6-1	CASSSPGGYTF	TGTGCCAGCAGTTCCCCGGGTGGCTACACCTTC
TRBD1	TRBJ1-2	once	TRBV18	CASSELTGDLDYGYTF	TGTGCCAGCTCGGAATTAACAGGGGACTTAGACTATGGCTACACCTTC
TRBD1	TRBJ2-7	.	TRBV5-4	CASSLQGTYEQYF	TGTGCCAGCAGCTTACAGGGGACCTACGAGCAGTACTTC
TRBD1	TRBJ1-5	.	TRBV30	CAGGTGGFQPQHF	TGTGCCGGGGGGACAGGGGGTTTTCAGCCCCAGCATTTT
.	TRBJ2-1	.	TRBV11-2	CASSLEPGSNEQFF	TGTGCCAGCAGCTTAGAACCTGGCAGCAATGAGCAGTTCTTC
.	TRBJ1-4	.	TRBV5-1	CASSWALEGWRTNEKLFF	TGCGCCAGCAGCTGGGCTTTGGAGGGGTGGAGAACTAATGAAAAACTGTTTTTT
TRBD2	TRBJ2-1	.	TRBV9	CASSVETSAAYNEQFF	TGTGCCAGCAGCGTAGAGACTAGCGCAGCCTACAATGAGCAGTTCTTC